One and the same sample provided the 3 T cell receptor beta chains below, sequenced in a study of T cells after yellow fever vaccination. TCRdb recomputed calls from the 5' RACE reads with MiXCR, one row per CDR3 protein. The data contain hundreds of thousands of distinct CDR3 sequences, roughly a sixth of them singletons. The source material was PBMCs, sampled 5 days after the first yellow fever vaccination. The receptors here all came from a man aged 18 to 30 who received the YFV17D yellow fever vaccine.

This clonotype was recorded a few times. The chain links TRBV6-2 or TRBV6-3 to TRBJ2-7, with D perhaps matching TRBD2 (7 bases). The CDR3 contains 13 residues. Trimming stripped 6 bases from V and 3 bases from J, with 12 bases between. Germline V gene lookup returns CDR1 MNHEY and CDR2 SVGEGT. CDR3 nucleotide sequence: TGTGCCAGCAGGGACGGGGGGCTCTACGAGCAGTACGTC. It yields the protein CASRDGGLYEQYV.

This clonotype was seen only a few times. The rearrangement uses TRBV4-1 and TRBJ1-1, with 7 bases fitting TRBD1. Germline-derived CDR1 and CDR2 are MGHRA and YSYEKL. This CDR3 contains 12 residues. J gave up 8 bases and V 5 bases, and 5 bases lay outside the gene matches. The CDR3 sequence is CASSSSGGEAFF. In DNA, the CDR3 is TGCGCCAGCAGCAGTTCAGGGGGAGAAGCTTTCTTT.

Comment on this clonotype: Relative to the germline gene, one junction end is altered; a read error may explain this. V usage is TRBV7-7 and J usage is TRBJ2-2; tentatively, D is TRBD2 (5 bases). The germline V gene has CDR1 SSHAT and CDR2 FNYEAQ (reference sequence). The CDR3 is 14 residues long. The CDR3 DNA sequence: TGTGCTAGCAGCTTAGCGTGGTGGTCCGGGGAGCTGTTTTTT. Amino acids: CASSLAWWSGELFF.